This T cell receptor beta chain is drawn from a study of blood T cell repertoires in COVID-19. The length of the CDR3 is 16 residues. Germline CDR1 MNHEY, CDR2 SVGAGI. V lost 2 bases and J lost 5; bases outside the gene matches: 4. In the original processing: Quantification of nucleated cells was approximated via reference gene primer amplification. Assay used: immunoSEQ multiplex PCR; TCRdb lists only in-frame clones, some missing. V, J and clone size reflect that table, while D and trimming were determined from the DNA. The sample lists 200,000 to 250,000 clones, around 84% occurring once. The sample consisted of PBMCs or T cells enriched from blood (not recorded which). The receptor's source is a man in his forties who had recovered from COVID-19. This chain joins TRBV6-5 and TRBJ2-2; 11 bases agree with TRBD2. CDR3: CASSYASGRITGELFF. In DNA form, the CDR3 reads TGTGCCAGCAGTTACGCTAGCGGGAGGATTACCGGGGAGCTGTTTTTT.